The 3 T cell receptor beta chains below come from one sample, sequenced in a study of blood T cell repertoires in COVID-19. Sequencing was performed with immunoSEQ multiplex PCR; in TCRdb, only in-frame clones are kept and a portion is missing. The table shows hundreds of thousands of clones, with 87% occurring only once. Sequencing was carried out using PBMCs or T cells enriched from blood (not recorded which). Receptors were obtained from a woman aged 25 to 45 who had recovered from COVID-19.

The genes are TRBV6-5 and TRBJ2-7; 8 nucleotides match TRBD2. Looked up from germline, CDR1 is MNHEY and CDR2 is SVGAGI. The V and J ends lost 5 bases and 0 bases, in that order; junction bases with no gene match: 6. The CDR3 has 15 amino acids. The CDR3: CASSQAGTSSYEQYF. In DNA form, the CDR3 reads TGTGCCAGCAGTCAGGCCGGGACTAGCTCCTACGAGCAGTACTTC.

V is TRBV4-2 and J is TRBJ2-7; tentative D call: TRBD1 (6 bases). In germline, CDR1 is LGHNA, CDR2 YNFKEQ. This CDR3 is built from 20 residues. Trimming took off 0 bases at V and 2 bases at J, with 26 bases between the two ends. The CDR3 is CASSQDSEMRWGKGAYEQYF. The CDR3 nucleotides are TGTGCCAGCAGCCAAGATTCGGAAATGAGGTGGGGAAAGGGGGCCTACGAGCAGTACTTC.

CDR3 in DNA: TGTGCCAGCAGCTTATACGGGACTAGCACAGATACGCAGTATTTT. Amino acid sequence: CASSLYGTSTDTQYF. The V gene is TRBV7-2, the J gene TRBJ2-3, with D possibly matching TRBD2 (6 bases). The CDR3 is 15 amino acids. V lost 2 bases to trimming and J lost 0 bases, with 9 bases between them. CDR1 and CDR2 from the germline V gene are SGHTA and FQGNSA.